This entry describes one T cell receptor beta chain. The entry originates in a study of blood T cell repertoires in COVID-19. Study overall: The origin of the acute and convalescent COVID-19 samples was the United States, Italy and Spain.

The V gene end was trimmed by 7 bases and the J gene end by 0 bases; junction bases not matched to a gene: 6. CDR1 LNHNV and CDR2 YYDKDF come from the germline V gene (reference sequence). There are 15 residues in the CDR3. Sequenced by immunoSEQ multiplex PCR; TCRdb stores in-frame clones only, minus some. The table has some 260,000 clones, about 81% seen once. This clonotype was sampled from a young man with acute COVID-19. This sequence joins TRBV15 and TRBJ2-1, with TRBD1 matching over 7 bases. Material for sequencing was PBMCs or T cells enriched from blood (not recorded which). The CDR3 sequence is CATNQGQISYNEQFF. The CDR3 bases are TGTGCCACCAACCAGGGACAGATCTCCTACAATGAGCAGTTCTTC.